This is a list of T cell receptor beta chains from one sample in a study of CD8+ T cells in alopecia areata. Clones were sequenced by immunoSEQ multiplex PCR, and TCRdb holds only the in-frame ones, with some missing. The sample contains roughly 100,000 clones, around 59% of which appear only once. Material for sequencing was CD4+ T cells sorted from blood. The receptors derive from a human donor in good health. Both conserved end residues are part of each CDR3. Each record gives: D gene, CDR3 length, J gene, V gene, CDR3 DNA, CDR3 protein. A D gene is named only where the DNA matches it firmly.

D: .
length: 15
J: TRBJ2-2
V: TRBV6-5
DNA: TGTGCCAGCACCCAGTGGGGAGGAGGCACCGGGGAGCTGTTTTTT
CDR3: CASTQWGGGTGELFF

D: .
length: 13
J: TRBJ1-2
V: TRBV29-1
DNA: TGCAGCGTCTCCGGACAGATAGATTATGGCTACACCTTC
CDR3: CSVSGQIDYGYTF

D: .
length: 14
J: TRBJ2-1
V: TRBV4-1
DNA: TGCGCCAGCAGCCATGAGGGCTGGGCCGATGAGCAGTTCTTC
CDR3: CASSHEGWADEQFF

D: .
length: 12
J: TRBJ1-4
V: TRBV27
DNA: TGTGCCAGCAGGACAGCCGGAGAAAAACTGTTTTTT
CDR3: CASRTAGEKLFF

D: TRBD1
length: 15
J: TRBJ1-2
V: TRBV4-2
DNA: TGTGCCAGCAGCACCGGACAGGGGGAATGGTATGGCTACACCTTC
CDR3: CASSTGQGEWYGYTF

D: .
length: 14
J: TRBJ1-1
V: TRBV4-1
DNA: TGCGCCAGCAGCCAAGAGAGGGGGAACACTGAAGCTTTCTTT
CDR3: CASSQERGNTEAFF

D: .
length: 13
J: TRBJ2-2
V: TRBV5-6
DNA: TGTGCCAGCAGCTTGCAACAGGTCGCGAAGCTGTTTTTT
CDR3: CASSLQQVAKLFF

D: .
length: 14
J: TRBJ2-3
V: TRBV25-1
DNA: TGTGCCAGCAGGCGTGGGGGGGCCACAGATACGCAGTATTTT
CDR3: CASRRGGATDTQYF

D: .
length: 14
J: TRBJ1-1
V: TRBV7-9
DNA: TGTGCCAGCAGCTTAGGAGGGACCAACACTGAAGCTTTCTTT
CDR3: CASSLGGTNTEAFF

D: .
length: 12
J: TRBJ2-4
V: TRBV15
DNA: TGTGCCACCAGCAGCGTACGTGGCATTCAGTACTTC
CDR3: CATSSVRGIQYF

D: .
length: 14
J: TRBJ2-5
V: TRBV6-6
DNA: TGTGCCAGCAAAGAGAGGGGGACCCGGGAGACCCAGTACTTC
CDR3: CASKERGTRETQYF

D: TRBD1
length: 14
J: TRBJ1-1
V: TRBV25-1
DNA: TGTGCCAGCAGTGAATTTAGGGGGCACACTGAAGCTTTCTTT
CDR3: CASSEFRGHTEAFF